This passage covers 18 T cell receptor beta chains from one sample sequenced in a study of beta chain bispecific antibodies for T cell cancers. Findings of the study overall: The TRBV12-3 share of total TRBV signal fell approximately 99% after anti-TRBV12 rather than anti-CD19 exposure. In these mixed samples, most targeted TRBV reads derived from the leukemia cell line.

From the 5' RACE reads, TCRdb called clonotypes with MiXCR, one entry per CDR3 protein. The table lists about 20,000 distinct CDR3 sequences, 2% to 2.5% of them singletons. These receptors lack a known antigen. Blood mononuclear cells were expanded for two to three days using either OKT3 anti-CD3 antibody or CD3/CD28 beads. The sample consisted of healthy donor T cells cultured with leukemia cells, taken from a culture containing a bispecific antibody targeting TCR Vbeta12. All receptors derive from a human donor in good health. Some clones in this sample may be carry-over from other donors' samples.

This clonotype was counted many times. The chain recombines TRBV27 with TRBJ1-5; D might be TRBD1 (6 bases). The CDR3 extends over 15 amino acids. V lost 7 bases and J 6 bases, leaving 19 bases between the germline ends. CDR1 and CDR2 (germline): MNHEY, SMNVEV (reference sequence). The chain's CDR3 is CASTDLRQDIQPQHF. CDR3 sequence (DNA): TGTGCCAGCACCGACCTCCGACAGGACATTCAGCCCCAGCATTTT.

This clonotype was seen at least ten times. This rearrangement joins TRBV28 to TRBJ1-1, with 8 bases matching TRBD1. V shed 8 bases, J shed 0 bases, and the junction held 5 bases outside the gene matches. CDR1 is MDHEN, CDR2 SYDVKM, per germline. This CDR3 has 14 amino acids. CDR3 amino acids: CASGMGQVNTEAFF. Here the CDR3 DNA reads TGTGCCAGCGGAATGGGACAGGTGAACACTGAAGCTTTCTTT.

By share of the sample, this clonotype is medium-sized. The gene calls are TRBV7-6 and TRBJ2-5, with D possibly being TRBD2 (6 bases). Trimming shortened V by 1 base and J by 2 bases, and 11 bases separated the two germline ends. Per the germline V gene, CDR1 is SGHVS and CDR2 is FNYEAQ. The CDR3 consists of 15 residues. The CDR3 nucleotides are TGTGCCAGCAGCTTAGGATGGGGGGTACAAGAGACCCAGTACTTC. This encodes CASSLGWGVQETQYF.

The sample holds many counts of this clonotype. This sequence joins TRBV29-1 and TRBJ2-7, with D unclear. The CDR3 totals 10 residues. Germline assignment: CDR1 SQVTM and CDR2 ANQGSEA. Trimming removed 5 bases at V and 6 bases at J, with 8 bases between. CDR3 amino acids: CSVHTSEQYF. The CDR3 nucleotides read TGCAGCGTTCATACAAGCGAGCAGTACTTC.

This clonotype was counted many times. The genes are TRBV27 and TRBJ1-1, with TRBD1 as a possible D gene (5 bases). CDR3 length: 15 amino acids. Per the germline V gene, CDR1 is MNHEY and CDR2 is SMNVEV (reference sequence). Trimming took 0 bases from V and 1 from J, leaving 9 bases between them. CDR3 sequence: CASSLSSGGNTEAFF. CDR3 DNA sequence: TGTGCCAGCAGTTTATCATCCGGGGGGAACACTGAAGCTTTCTTT.

This clonotype was counted ten times or more. The chain carries TRBV4-2 and TRBJ1-6; no firm D call. The CDR3 has 13 residues. The V gene's germline CDR1 is LGHNA and CDR2 YNFKEQ. Trimming pared 6 bases from V and 9 bases from J, leaving 12 bases between. The CDR3 loop reads CASRVGFGSPLHF. The CDR3 nucleotides are TGTGCCAGCAGAGTAGGGTTCGGTTCACCCCTCCACTTT.

By share, this clonotype counts as medium-sized (0.01 to 0.1%). The chain uses TRBV27 and TRBJ2-7; TRBD1 aligns across 7 bases. Germline V CDR1 and CDR2: MNHEY, SMNVEV (reference sequence). The length of the CDR3 is 13 residues. Trimming cost V 7 bases and J 5 bases; bases outside gene matches: 8. CDR3 protein: CASNGQAGDEQYF. The CDR3 coding sequence is TGTGCCAGCAATGGACAGGCCGGGGACGAGCAGTACTTC.

This clonotype occurred many times. This chain joins TRBV20-1 and TRBJ2-2; D gene unclear. Germline V gene sequence: CDR1 DFQATT, CDR2 SNEGSKA (reference sequence). This CDR3 comprises 15 residues. Trimming cost V 0 bases and J 4 bases, with 12 bases left between them. The CDR3 sequence: CSARDRRMSTGELFF. The CDR3 DNA follows: TGCAGTGCTAGAGATCGGAGAATGAGCACCGGGGAGCTGTTTTTT.

This clonotype was recorded many times. The genes are TRBV27 and TRBJ1-1; the D gene is possibly TRBD1 (6 bases). The germline V gene encodes CDR1 MNHEY and CDR2 SMNVEV (reference sequence). The length of the CDR3 is 15 residues. Trimming pared 3 bases from V and 2 bases from J, leaving 13 bases between. For the CDR3, the DNA is TGTGCCAGCAGTTTCGTCAGACAGGTCAACACTGAAGCTTTCTTT. Translation: CASSFVRQVNTEAFF.

This clonotype has a count of ten or more. The chain is built from TRBV27 and TRBJ2-3; no definite D call. Trimming cost V 3 bases and J 0 bases, with 7 bases left between them. The CDR3 has 14 amino acids. The germline V gene has CDR1 MNHEY and CDR2 SMNVEV (reference sequence). CDR3 region: CASSFGGSTDTQYF. In DNA form, the CDR3 reads TGTGCCAGCAGTTTTGGCGGTAGCACAGATACGCAGTATTTT.

This clonotype came up many times. The J gene is TRBJ1-2, the V gene TRBV4-1, with D possibly being TRBD1 (5 bases). Germline V gives CDR1 MGHRA, CDR2 YSYEKL. Trimming shortened V by 4 bases and J by 7 bases, and 19 bases separated the two germline ends. CDR3 size: 15 residues. The CDR3 reads CASSLSTGPASGYTF. DNA for the CDR3: TGCGCCAGCAGCCTTAGTACGGGGCCAGCCAGTGGCTACACCTTC.

This clonotype came up many times. This rearrangement joins TRBV7-3 to TRBJ2-2; 7 bases map to TRBD2. V shed 2 bases and J 3 bases; nucleotides not matched to a gene: 3. CDR3 length: 15 residues. Per the germline V gene, CDR1 is SGHTA and CDR2 is FQGTGA. Written as DNA, the CDR3 is TGTGCCAGCAGCTTAGGACTAGGGGACACCGGGGAGCTGTTTTTT. Translated, it gives CASSLGLGDTGELFF. The full variable domain, its missing parts supplied by reference TRBV7-3 and TRBJ2-2, is GAGVSQTPSNKVTEKGKYVELRCDPISGHTALYWYRQSLGQGPEFLIYFQGTGAADDSGLPNDRFFAVRPEGSVSTLKIQRTERGDSAVYLCASSLGLGDTGELFFGEGSRLTVL.

This clonotype was seen repeatedly, ten times or more. V is TRBV5-1 and J is TRBJ1-1, with D possibly TRBD1 on 6 matching bases. This CDR3 has 12 residues. The ends were cut back, 3 bases at V and 5 bases at J, with 8 bases in the middle. CDR1 SGHRS and CDR2 YFSETQ come from the germline V gene. The CDR3 protein is CASSSRGTEAFF. In nucleotides, the CDR3 is TGCGCCAGCAGCTCGAGGGGGACTGAAGCTTTCTTT.

This clonotype was detected ten times or more. At one end the junction does not follow the germline gene, possibly because of a read error. The V gene is TRBV7-7, the J gene TRBJ1-4; no definite D call. CDR3 length equals 15 residues. Germline V gene data show CDR1 as SSHAT and CDR2 as FNYEAQ (reference sequence). The CDR3 region is CASTLGTHPNEKLFF. The CDR3 DNA reads as TGTGCTAGCACCCTGGGTACCCACCCTAATGAAAAACTGTTTTTT.

This clonotype was detected many times. This sequence joins TRBV27 and TRBJ1-6, with D possibly being TRBD1 (5 bases). Germline lookup yields CDR1 MNHEY and CDR2 SMNVEV (reference sequence). V lost 3 bases and J lost 2, with 20 bases in between. The CDR3 is 19 amino acids. The CDR3: CASSFTTPGTVTYNSPLHF. The CDR3 DNA reads TGTGCCAGCAGTTTTACTACCCCAGGGACCGTAACCTATAATTCACCCCTCCACTTT.

In its sample, this clonotype was seen many times. The genes are TRBV6-5 and TRBJ1-1; TRBD1 is a possible D gene (5 bases). CDR1 is MNHEY and CDR2 is SVGAGI in the germline V gene. CDR3 size: 15 residues. The V and J ends lost 0 bases and 7 bases respectively, with 15 bases between them. CDR3 region: CASSYSWGEGLEAFF. The CDR3 DNA reads TGTGCCAGCAGTTACTCGTGGGGGGAGGGTCTTGAAGCTTTCTTT.

This clonotype was seen at least ten times. V is TRBV5-1 and J is TRBJ2-3; D is unclear. CDR1 and CDR2 (germline): SGHRS, YFSETQ. The CDR3 length is 11 residues. Trimming took 5 bases from V and 2 from J, leaving 3 bases between them. CDR3 DNA sequence: TGCGCCAGCAGAAACACAGATACGCAGTATTTT. It yields the protein CASRNTDTQYF.

In this sample, this clonotype turned up many times. The rearrangement links TRBV20-1 to TRBJ2-5; 10 nucleotides match TRBD2. Germline lookup yields CDR1 DFQATT and CDR2 SNEGSKA (reference sequence). The CDR3 covers 17 residues. V lost 0 bases and J lost 1; bases outside the gene matches: 8. CDR3 nucleotides: TGCAGTGCTAGAGATCCCAGCGGGGGGGTACGCCAAGAGACCCAGTACTTC. It is translated as CSARDPSGGVRQETQYF.